The clone carrying this TCR beta chain was seen only a few times. Documented treatment: about 20 received Ad26.COV2.S at low or high dose, single or two shots; 5 received placebo; per-sample allocation not given. Sample collection was performed on day 63 after the first vaccine or placebo injection. The CDR3 has 15 residues. The germline V and J ends were trimmed by 4 bases and 4 bases, with 16 bases remaining between them. Germline CDR1 reads MDHEN; CDR2 reads SYDVKM. This entry comes from a study of Ad26.COV2.S vaccination and SARS-CoV-2 variants. As for the study in general: Each vaccinee took Ad26.COV2.S intramuscularly, once or twice 56 days apart.

Sequenced by immunoSEQ multiplex PCR; TCRdb stores in-frame clones only, minus some. Of about 350,000 clones listed, roughly 85% were seen once; the top ten hold 3.3%. Here the sequenced sample was peripheral blood, taken in a trial of Ad26.COV2.S vaccine versus placebo. This chain links TRBV28 with TRBJ1-2, with D unclear. The receptor comes from a person aged 18-65 years who received the Ad26.COV2.S COVID-19 vaccine or a placebo. The CDR3 sequence is CASSSTGELGYGYTF. The CDR3 nucleotides are TGTGCCAGCAGTTCCACCGGGGAATTAGGCTATGGCTACACCTTC.